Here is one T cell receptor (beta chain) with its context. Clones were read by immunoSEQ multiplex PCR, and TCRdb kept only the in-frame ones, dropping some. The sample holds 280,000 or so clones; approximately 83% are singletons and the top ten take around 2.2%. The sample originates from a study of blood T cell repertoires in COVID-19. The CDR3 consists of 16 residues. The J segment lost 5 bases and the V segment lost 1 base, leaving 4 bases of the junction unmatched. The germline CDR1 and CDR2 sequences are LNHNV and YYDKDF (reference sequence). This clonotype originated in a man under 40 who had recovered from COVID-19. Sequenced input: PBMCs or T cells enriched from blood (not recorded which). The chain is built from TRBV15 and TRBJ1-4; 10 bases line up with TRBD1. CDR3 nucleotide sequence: TGTGCCACCAGCAGAGTGGTGGGACAGGGGAATGAAAAACTGTTTTTT. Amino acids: CATSRVVGQGNEKLFF.